Here is one T cell receptor beta chain with its context. These data belong to a study of blood T cell repertoires in COVID-19. The ends were cut back, 5 bases at V and 2 bases at J, with 12 bases in the middle. Per germline, CDR1 SGHRS and CDR2 YFSETQ. The length of the CDR3 is 14 residues. The method was immunoSEQ multiplex PCR; TCRdb's version includes in-frame clones alone and lacks a portion of them. The sample lists fewer than 500,000 clones; approximately 90% were seen once. The J gene is TRBJ2-3, the V gene TRBV5-1; D perhaps matches TRBD1 (6 bases). The receptor was isolated from a woman younger than 30 who had recovered from COVID-19. Sequencing was performed on PBMCs or T cells enriched from blood (not recorded which). CDR3 nucleotides: TGCGCCAGCAGGGTCCAGGGGACCACAGATACGCAGTATTTT. This gives the protein CASRVQGTTDTQYF.